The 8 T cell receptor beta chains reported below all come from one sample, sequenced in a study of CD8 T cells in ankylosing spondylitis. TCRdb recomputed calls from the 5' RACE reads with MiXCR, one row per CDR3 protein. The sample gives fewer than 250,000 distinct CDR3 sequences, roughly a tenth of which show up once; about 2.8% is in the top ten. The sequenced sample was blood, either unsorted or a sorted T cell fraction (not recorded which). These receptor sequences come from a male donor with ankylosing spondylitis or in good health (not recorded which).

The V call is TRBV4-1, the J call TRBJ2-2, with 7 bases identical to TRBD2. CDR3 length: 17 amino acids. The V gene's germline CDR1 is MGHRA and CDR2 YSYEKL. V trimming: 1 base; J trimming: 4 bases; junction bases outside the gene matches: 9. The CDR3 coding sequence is TGCGCCAGCAGCCAAGTACACAAAGCGGGGTCCACCGGGGAGCTGTTTTTT. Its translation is CASSQVHKAGSTGELFF.

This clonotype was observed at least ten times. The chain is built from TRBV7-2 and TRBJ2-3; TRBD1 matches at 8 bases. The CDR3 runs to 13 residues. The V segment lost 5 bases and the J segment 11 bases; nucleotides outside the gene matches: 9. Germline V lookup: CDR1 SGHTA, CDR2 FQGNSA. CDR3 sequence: CASSHGGGTGQYF. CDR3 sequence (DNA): TGTGCCAGCAGCCATGGGGGCGGGACAGGGCAGTATTTT.

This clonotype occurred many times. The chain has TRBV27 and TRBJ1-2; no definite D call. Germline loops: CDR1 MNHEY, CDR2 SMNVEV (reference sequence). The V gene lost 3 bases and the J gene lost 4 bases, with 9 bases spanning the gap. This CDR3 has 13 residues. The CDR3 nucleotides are TGTGCCAGCAGTTTGGAGGCAGGCTATGGCTACACCTTC. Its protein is CASSLEAGYGYTF.

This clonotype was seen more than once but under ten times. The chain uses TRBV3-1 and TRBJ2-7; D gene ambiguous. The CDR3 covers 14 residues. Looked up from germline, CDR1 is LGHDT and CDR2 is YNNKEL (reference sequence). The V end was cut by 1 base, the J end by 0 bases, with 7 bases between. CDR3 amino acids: CASSQVKGSYEQYF. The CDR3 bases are TGTGCCAGCAGCCAAGTAAAAGGCTCCTACGAGCAGTACTTC.

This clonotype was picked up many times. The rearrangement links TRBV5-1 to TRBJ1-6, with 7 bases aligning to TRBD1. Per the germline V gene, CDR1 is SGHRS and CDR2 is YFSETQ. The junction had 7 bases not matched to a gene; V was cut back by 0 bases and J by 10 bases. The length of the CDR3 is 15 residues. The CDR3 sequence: CASSLGIGGESPLHF. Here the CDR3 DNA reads TGCGCCAGCAGCTTGGGGATAGGGGGCGAATCACCCCTCCACTTT.

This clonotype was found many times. The CDR3 loop is CASSLGRDEQYF. Here the CDR3 DNA reads TGTGCCAGCAGTTTAGGTAGGGACGAGCAGTACTTC. This chain connects TRBV12-3 or TRBV12-4 to TRBJ2-7; D ambiguous. The CDR3 runs 12 residues. V was pared by 1 base and J by 5 bases, with 6 bases between.

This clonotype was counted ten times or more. CDR3 in DNA: TGCGCCAGCAGCTTGAACGGGGAAATCTACGAGCAGTACTTC. Translation: CASSLNGEIYEQYF. The chain uses TRBV5-1 and TRBJ2-7; tentative D call: TRBD2 (5 bases). Between the trimmed V and J ends, which lost 1 base and 3 bases, there was a span of 11 bases. Germline lookup yields CDR1 SGHRS and CDR2 YFSETQ. The CDR3 extends over 14 amino acids.

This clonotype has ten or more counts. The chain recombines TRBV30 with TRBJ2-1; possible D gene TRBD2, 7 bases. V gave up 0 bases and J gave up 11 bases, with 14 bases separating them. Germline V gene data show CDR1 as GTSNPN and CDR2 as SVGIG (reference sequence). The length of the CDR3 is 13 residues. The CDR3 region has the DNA TGTGCCTGGAGTGTCGTAGGGCGGGGGCAGCAGTTCTTC. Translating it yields CAWSVVGRGQQFF.